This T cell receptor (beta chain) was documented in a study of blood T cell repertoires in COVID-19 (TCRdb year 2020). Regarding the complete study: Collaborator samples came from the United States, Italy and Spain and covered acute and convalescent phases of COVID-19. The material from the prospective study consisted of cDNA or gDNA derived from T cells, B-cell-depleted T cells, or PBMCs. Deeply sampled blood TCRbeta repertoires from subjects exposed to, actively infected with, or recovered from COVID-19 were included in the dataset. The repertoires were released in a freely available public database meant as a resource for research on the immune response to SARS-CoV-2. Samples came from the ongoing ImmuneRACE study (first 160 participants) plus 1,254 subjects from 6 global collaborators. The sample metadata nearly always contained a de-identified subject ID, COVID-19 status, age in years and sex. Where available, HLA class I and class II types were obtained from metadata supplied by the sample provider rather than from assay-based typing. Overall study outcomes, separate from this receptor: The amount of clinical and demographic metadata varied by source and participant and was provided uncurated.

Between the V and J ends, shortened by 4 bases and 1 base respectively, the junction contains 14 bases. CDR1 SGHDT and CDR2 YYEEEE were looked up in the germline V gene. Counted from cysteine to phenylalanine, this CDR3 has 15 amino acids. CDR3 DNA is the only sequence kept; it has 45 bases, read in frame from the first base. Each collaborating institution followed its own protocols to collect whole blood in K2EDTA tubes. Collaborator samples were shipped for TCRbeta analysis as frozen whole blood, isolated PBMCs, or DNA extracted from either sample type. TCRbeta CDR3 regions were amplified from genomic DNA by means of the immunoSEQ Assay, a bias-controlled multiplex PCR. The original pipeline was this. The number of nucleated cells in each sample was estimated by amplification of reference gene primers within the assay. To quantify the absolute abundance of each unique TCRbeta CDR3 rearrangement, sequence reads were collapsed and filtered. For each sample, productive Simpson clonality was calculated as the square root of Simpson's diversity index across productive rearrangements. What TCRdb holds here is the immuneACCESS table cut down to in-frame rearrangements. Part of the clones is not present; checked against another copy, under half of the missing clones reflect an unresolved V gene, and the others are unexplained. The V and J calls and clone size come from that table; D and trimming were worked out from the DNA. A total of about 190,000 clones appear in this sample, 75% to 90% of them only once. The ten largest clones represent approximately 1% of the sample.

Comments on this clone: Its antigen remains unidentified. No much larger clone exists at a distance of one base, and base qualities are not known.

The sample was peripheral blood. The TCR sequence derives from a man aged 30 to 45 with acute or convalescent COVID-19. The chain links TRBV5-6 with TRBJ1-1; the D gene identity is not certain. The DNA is TGTGCCAGCAGCGGAGGCCGGACGGCGAACACTGAAGCTTTCTTT. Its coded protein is CASSGGRTANTEAFF.